This T cell receptor beta chain appears in the sequencing data of a study of cytomegalovirus exposure and HLA in healthy donors. The PCR contained 60 Vbeta and 13 Jbeta primers. Sequencing used immunoSEQ multiplex PCR; TCRdb keeps in-frame clones, though not all of them. The sample has approximately 290,000 clones; about four fifths are singletons. The CDR3 is made up of 17 amino acids. With V trimmed by 3 bases and J by 3 bases, 11 bases remained unmatched. Per germline, CDR1 LNHDA and CDR2 SQIVND (reference sequence). V is TRBV19 and J is TRBJ2-7, with 10 bases aligning to TRBD2. This TCR came from a girl aged 2 to 9 in good health and CMV-seronegative. Sample: PBMCs. CDR3 DNA sequence: TGTGCCAGTAGTATGGGCCTTGGGAAGCGGGAGGGCTACGAGCAGTACTTC. Protein sequence: CASSMGLGKREGYEQYF.